A selection of T cell receptor beta chains follows, all from one sample in a study of T cell repertoires in cytomegalovirus infection. TCRdb reanalysed the reads using MiXCR and keeps one entry per CDR3 protein. The sample holds approximately 910,000 distinct CDR3 sequences; around 32% are singletons and the top ten take roughly an eighth. These receptors have no identified antigens. This sample comprised cultured CD8+ T cells from PBMCs, obtained from culture after CMV antigen stimulation. All receptors derive from a human donor in good health (CMV status not recorded). Some clones in this sample may be carry-over from other donors' samples. Each CDR3 is given without its conserved first and last residue. The D gene is left open where the match is weak.

j_gene,d_gene,v_gene,CDR3aa
TRBJ2-7,TRBD1,TRBV7-9,ASSGVLRTGQGPYEQY
TRBJ1-1,NA,TRBV7-8,ASSTGPHTEAF
TRBJ1-1,NA,TRBV7-9,ASSTIEGDGTEAF
TRBJ1-2,TRBD1,TRBV5-6,ASTMVGGFYGYT
TRBJ1-2,NA,TRBV12-3/TRBV12-4,ASTPGLFIVGYT
TRBJ2-1,TRBD2,TRBV9,ASSALDGGGAYNEQF
TRBJ2-2,NA,TRBV7-9,ATRSAQGGVTGELF
TRBJ2-1,NA,TRBV5-1,ASSPVGSGSSYNEQF
TRBJ2-1,TRBD1,TRBV5-4,ASSFGTGYEQF
TRBJ2-2,NA,TRBV7-6,ASSFPTGAGTGELF
TRBJ2-1,TRBD2,TRBV4-3,ASSTSSGESSYNEQF
TRBJ2-3,TRBD2,TRBV7-6,ASSPLAGGVSKDTQY
TRBJ2-3,NA,TRBV14,ASSHAGRFTDTQY
TRBJ1-2,NA,TRBV6-5,ASSDTVGYT
TRBJ1-2,NA,TRBV7-6,ASSLDGGGGYT
TRBJ1-4,NA,TRBV2,ASSEGGGLNEKLF
TRBJ1-3,NA,TRBV27,ASSLFQGPGNTIY
TRBJ2-7,TRBD1,TRBV5-6,ASSLSGQGDEQY
TRBJ2-1,NA,TRBV4-1,ASSQASYNEQF
TRBJ2-1,TRBD2,TRBV4-1,ASSQGNSGGYEQF
TRBJ2-7,NA,TRBV12-3/TRBV12-4,ASSLALGGREQY
TRBJ2-2,TRBD1,TRBV7-9,ASSSILDRDTGELF